These T cell receptor beta chains were read from a single sample in a study of blood T cell repertoires in COVID-19. Here immunoSEQ multiplex PCR was the method, and the copy in TCRdb shows in-frame clones only, minus some. This table has about 81,000 clones, approximately 84% appearing once. The sample comprised peripheral blood. Receptors were obtained from a human donor in a cohort sampled during active COVID-19. CDR3s include the opening cysteine and the closing phenylalanine or tryptophan. Fields, in order: clone size, J gene, D gene, V gene, CDR3 protein, CDR3 DNA. The D gene is left open where the match is weak. Clone size is given for some rows only: seen once, a few or many times, or a class if the clone is expanded.

>.|TRBJ2-1|.|TRBV7-9
CASSLAGGGREQFF
TGTGCCAGCAGCTTAGCAGGGGGTGGGCGGGAGCAGTTCTTC
>.|TRBJ2-7|.|TRBV7-2
CASSLRGQNSYEQYF
TGTGCCAGCAGTCTTAGGGGACAAAACTCCTACGAGCAGTACTTC
>.|TRBJ1-2|TRBD1|TRBV7-9
CASSYPDRGGGYTF
TGTGCCAGCAGCTACCCAGACAGGGGGGGTGGCTACACCTTC
>.|TRBJ2-2|TRBD2|TRBV5-5
CASSFSGGAAGELFF
TGTGCCAGCAGCTTTAGCGGGGGGGCCGCCGGGGAGCTGTTTTTT
>.|TRBJ2-7|TRBD2|TRBV4-1
CASSQGLAGVSYEQYF
TGCGCCAGCAGCCAAGGACTAGCGGGGGTCTCCTACGAGCAGTACTTC
>.|TRBJ2-7|TRBD1|TRBV2
CASTGTGVGYEQYF
TGTGCCAGCACCGGGACAGGGGTTGGCTACGAGCAGTACTTC
>.|TRBJ2-1|.|TRBV10-1
CASSGEGRQHEQFF
TGCGCCAGCAGTGGAGAGGGGAGGCAACATGAGCAGTTCTTC
>.|TRBJ2-7|.|TRBV12-5
CASGLSAYEQYF
TGTGCTAGTGGTTTGTCGGCCTACGAGCAGTACTTC
>.|TRBJ1-1|.|TRBV6-6
CASSYVGDHTEAFF
TGTGCCAGCAGTTACGTGGGCGATCACACTGAAGCTTTCTTT
>.|TRBJ1-1|TRBD1|TRBV10-3
CAIRGDSPNTEAFF
TGTGCCATCAGGGGGGACAGTCCCAACACTGAAGCTTTCTTT
>.|TRBJ2-3|TRBD2|TRBV5-1
CASSAGLAGRLSTDTQYF
TGCGCCAGCAGCGCCGGACTAGCGGGACGGCTTAGCACAGATACGCAGTATTTT
>.|TRBJ1-4|TRBD1|TRBV11-2
CASSLTGVGNEKLFF
TGTGCCAGCAGCCTGACAGGGGTTGGTAATGAAAAACTGTTTTTT
>.|TRBJ1-1|.|TRBV11-3
CASSLGRGAEAFF
TGTGCCAGCAGCTTAGGCCGGGGGGCAGAAGCTTTCTTT
>.|TRBJ2-2|.|TRBV5-1
CASSLAGSNTGELFF
TGCGCCAGCAGCCTCGCGGGGTCCAACACCGGGGAGCTGTTTTTT
>.|TRBJ2-3|TRBD2|TRBV7-3
CASSPGLAGVTDTQYF
TGTGCCAGCAGCCCTGGACTAGCGGGGGTCACAGATACGCAGTATTTT
>.|TRBJ1-2|TRBD1|TRBV3-1/TRBV3-2
CASSPTWDSRYGYTF
TGTGCCAGCAGCCCCACCTGGGACAGCCGCTATGGCTACACCTTC
>.|TRBJ1-2|TRBD1|TRBV19
CASRQGTGYGYTF
TGTGCCAGTAGACAGGGGACTGGCTATGGCTACACCTTC
>.|TRBJ2-1|.|TRBV2
CASTPRDEQFF
TGTGCCAGCACTCCCAGGGATGAGCAGTTCTTC
>.|TRBJ1-1|TRBD1|TRBV5-1
CASSFGTGMNTEAFF
TGCGCCAGCAGCTTTGGGACAGGGATGAACACTGAAGCTTTCTTT
>.|TRBJ2-1|.|TRBV21-1
CASSRSEQGRYNEQFF
TGTGCCAGCAGCAGAAGTGAGCAGGGGCGCTACAATGAGCAGTTCTTC
>.|TRBJ1-6|.|TRBV6-5
CASSPKPGVNSPLHF
TGTGCCAGCAGCCCGAAGCCGGGGGTCAATTCACCCCTCCACTTT
>.|TRBJ2-5|TRBD2|TRBV19
CASSDAGGPSQETQYF
TGTGCCAGTAGTGACGCGGGGGGGCCTTCCCAAGAGACCCAGTACTTC
>.|TRBJ1-6|.|TRBV6-6
CASRAGWRSPLHF
TGTGCCAGCAGAGCAGGGTGGCGTTCACCCCTCCACTTT
>.|TRBJ1-4|.|TRBV5-1
CASKLNEKLFF
TGCGCCAGCAAGCTTAATGAAAAACTGTTTTTT
>.|TRBJ2-1|.|TRBV20-1
CSARVREEQFF
TGCAGTGCTAGAGTGCGCGAAGAGCAGTTCTTC
>.|TRBJ2-1|TRBD2|TRBV7-2
CASLSGGDTYNEQFF
TGTGCCAGCTTAAGCGGGGGTGATACCTACAATGAGCAGTTCTTC
>.|TRBJ2-1|.|TRBV7-9
CASSLTGFGNEQFF
TGTGCCAGCAGCTTAACAGGGTTCGGCAATGAGCAGTTCTTC
>few|TRBJ2-3|TRBD2|TRBV13
CASSLDQRGGRGTQYF
TGTGCCAGCAGCTTAGACCAGCGGGGGGGCCGGGGTACGCAGTATTTT
>few|TRBJ1-5|.|TRBV19
CASTMVLRLSNQPQHF
TGTGCCAGTACCATGGTCTTGAGGCTTAGCAATCAGCCCCAGCATTTT
>.|TRBJ2-4|TRBD1|TRBV19
CASSIQATGAKNIQYF
TGTGCCAGTAGTATACAAGCGACAGGGGCCAAAAACATTCAGTACTTC
>.|TRBJ2-7|.|TRBV4-2
CASSQDRQSHEQYF
TGTGCCAGCAGCCAAGACCGACAGTCCCACGAGCAGTACTTC
>.|TRBJ2-3|TRBD2|TRBV5-4
CASSTGLAVNTDTQYF
TGTGCCAGCAGCACGGGACTAGCGGTTAACACAGATACGCAGTATTTT
>once|TRBJ1-2|.|TRBV5-4
CASSPLKQGNYGYTF
TGTGCCAGCAGCCCACTAAAACAGGGTAACTATGGCTACACCTTC
>.|TRBJ1-2|.|TRBV6-1
CASSEGLRGGYTF
TGTGCCAGCAGTGAGGGGCTAAGGGGTGGCTACACCTTC
>.|TRBJ1-5|.|TRBV5-5
CASSPDWGVLQPQHF
TGTGCCAGCAGCCCCGACTGGGGGGTTCTTCAGCCCCAGCATTTT
>.|TRBJ1-3|.|TRBV4-1
CASSPEGALPPGNTIYF
TGCGCCAGCAGCCCTGAAGGGGCATTACCTCCTGGAAACACCATATATTTT
>.|TRBJ1-1|.|TRBV5-1
CASSSQTVRTEAFF
TGCGCCAGCAGCTCACAGACAGTCCGCACTGAAGCTTTCTTT
>.|TRBJ1-2|TRBD1|TRBV6-5
CASSFPGQANYGYTF
TGTGCCAGCAGCTTTCCGGGACAGGCTAACTATGGCTACACCTTC
>.|TRBJ2-1|TRBD2|TRBV19
CASTGSGGRNEQFF
TGTGCCAGCACAGGTAGCGGGGGCCGGAATGAGCAGTTCTTC
>once|TRBJ2-3|.|TRBV25-1
CASSEFLNTDTQYF
TGTGCCAGCAGTGAATTTCTAAACACAGATACGCAGTATTTT
>few|TRBJ2-7|.|TRBV6-5
CASSTPREQYF
TGTGCCAGCAGTACACCCCGCGAGCAGTACTTC
>.|TRBJ2-6|.|TRBV30
CAWTGSGANVLTF
TGTGCCTGGACCGGCTCTGGGGCCAACGTCCTGACTTTC
>.|TRBJ2-2|TRBD1|TRBV5-1
CASSPGTVTGELFF
TGCGCCAGCAGCCCAGGGACAGTCACCGGGGAGCTGTTTTTT